The subject of this entry is one T cell receptor beta chain. Its antigen remains unknown. Trimming took 7 bases from V and 6 from J, leaving 18 bases between them. The germline CDR1 and CDR2 sequences are SQVTM and ANQGSEA. The CDR3 is made up of 13 amino acids. This entry belongs to a study of breast tumors, draining lymph nodes, adjacent tissues. Breast cancer patients provided tissue from their axillary draining lymph nodes. Overall study results and limits: The lymph node origin of tumor T cells was framed as consistent with a hypothesis, not demonstrated. Data fit most tumor T cells coming from lymph node, expanding in tumor. Luminal-like breast cancer showed significantly greater tumor-nontumor repertoire similarity than basal-like breast cancer did. Compared with lymph nodes, tumors were less diverse; compared with nontumor tissue, more.

Each CDR3 protein gets one entry after TCRdb re-called the multiplex PCR reads with MiXCR. Of about 89,000 distinct CDR3 sequences listed, approximately 28% were seen once; the top ten hold 8.1%. The TCR comes from a female donor with breast cancer. Some clones in this sample may be carry-over from other donors' samples. The gene calls are TRBV29-1 and TRBJ1-2, with D uncertain. Sequencing was performed on axillary lymph node tissue. The CDR3 sequence is CSAEVTKGHGYTF. DNA for the CDR3: TGCAGCGCTGAGGTGACTAAAGGCCATGGCTACACCTTC.